This TCR beta chain derives from a study of T-cell reconstitution after alpha-beta-depleted transplantation in children. TCRbeta library preparation incorporated unique molecular identifiers. One entry per CDR3 protein results from TCRdb running MiXCR on the PCR reads. This sample has around 190,000 distinct CDR3 sequences, with approximately 6.9% found just once. This CDR3 spans 15 amino acids. In germline, CDR1 is MNHEY, CDR2 SVGAGI. The V end lost 2 bases, the J end lost 6 bases, and 16 bases lay between the germline ends. This clonotype appeared a few times. What it binds is not known. Study results and caveats: T-cell counts and diversity at one year post-transplant came mainly from newly produced T cells. It was reported that alpha-beta T cells came from several hundred expanded graft clones (about two months after transplant). High day-60 TCRbeta diversity in some patients came from surviving recipient T cells and thymic progenitors.

The clonotype comes from a boy aged 2 to 9 with acute lymphoblastic leukemia, due to receive a stem cell transplant. The sample here was PBMCs, taken before TCRalphabeta/CD19-depleted stem cell transplant. The chain links TRBV6-5 to TRBJ1-1; tentatively, D is TRBD1 (6 bases). DNA for the CDR3: TGTGCCAGCAGTTACCAAGGGGGTGTGGGTCCTGAAGCTTTCTTT. Translation gives CASSYQGGVGPEAFF.